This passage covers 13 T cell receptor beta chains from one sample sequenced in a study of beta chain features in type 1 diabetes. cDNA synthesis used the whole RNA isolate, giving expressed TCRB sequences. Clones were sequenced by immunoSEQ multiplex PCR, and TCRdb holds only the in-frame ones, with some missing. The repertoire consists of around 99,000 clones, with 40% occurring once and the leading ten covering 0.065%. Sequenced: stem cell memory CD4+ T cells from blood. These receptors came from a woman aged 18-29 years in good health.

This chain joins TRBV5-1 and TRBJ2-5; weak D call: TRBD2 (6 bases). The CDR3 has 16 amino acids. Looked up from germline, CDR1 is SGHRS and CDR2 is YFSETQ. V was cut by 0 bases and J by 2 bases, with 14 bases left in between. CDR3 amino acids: CASSLEGGRGQETQYF. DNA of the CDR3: TGCGCCAGCAGCTTGGAGGGAGGACGAGGGCAAGAGACCCAGTACTTC. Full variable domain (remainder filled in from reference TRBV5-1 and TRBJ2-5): KAGVTQTPRYLIKTRGQQVTLSCSPISGHRSVSWYQQTPGQGLQFLFEYFSETQRNKGNFPGRFSGRQFSNSRSEMNVSTLELGDSALYLCASSLEGGRGQETQYFGPGTRLLVL.

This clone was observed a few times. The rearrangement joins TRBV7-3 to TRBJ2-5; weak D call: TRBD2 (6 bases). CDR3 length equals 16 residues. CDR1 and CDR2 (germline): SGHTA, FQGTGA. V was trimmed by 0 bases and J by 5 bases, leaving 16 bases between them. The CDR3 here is CASSLTLETRGETQYF. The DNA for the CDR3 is TGTGCCAGCAGCTTAACCCTGGAGACTAGAGGGGAGACCCAGTACTTC.

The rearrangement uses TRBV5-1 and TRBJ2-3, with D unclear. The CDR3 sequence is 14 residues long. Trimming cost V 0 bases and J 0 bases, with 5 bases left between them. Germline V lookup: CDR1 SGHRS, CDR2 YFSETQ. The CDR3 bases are TGCGCCAGCAGCTTGGGACTTAGCACAGATACGCAGTATTTT. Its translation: CASSLGLSTDTQYF.

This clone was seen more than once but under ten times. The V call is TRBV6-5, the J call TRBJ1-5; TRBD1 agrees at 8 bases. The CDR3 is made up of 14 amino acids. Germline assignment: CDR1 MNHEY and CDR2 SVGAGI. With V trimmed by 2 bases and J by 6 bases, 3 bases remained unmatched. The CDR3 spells CASSYGRGLQPQHF. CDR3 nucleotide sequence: TGTGCCAGCAGTTACGGCAGGGGGCTTCAGCCCCAGCATTTT.

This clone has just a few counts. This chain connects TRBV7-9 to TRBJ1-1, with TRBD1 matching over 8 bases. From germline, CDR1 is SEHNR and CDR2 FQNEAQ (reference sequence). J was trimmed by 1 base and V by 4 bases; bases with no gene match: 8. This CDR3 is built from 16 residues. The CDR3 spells CASSSSLGTGNTEAFF. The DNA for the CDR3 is TGTGCCAGCAGCTCATCCCTTGGGACAGGGAACACTGAAGCTTTCTTT. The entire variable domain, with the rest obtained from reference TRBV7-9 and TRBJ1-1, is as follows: DTGVSQNPRHKITKRGQNVTFRCDPISEHNRLYWYRQTLGQGPEFLTYFQNEAQLEKSRLLSDRFSAERPKGSFSTLEIQRTEQGDSAMYLCASSSSLGTGNTEAFFGQGTRLTVV.

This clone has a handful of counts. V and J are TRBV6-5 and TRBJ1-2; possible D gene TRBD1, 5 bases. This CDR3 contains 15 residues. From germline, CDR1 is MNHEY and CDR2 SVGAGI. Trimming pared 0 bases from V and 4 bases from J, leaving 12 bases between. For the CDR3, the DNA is TGTGCCAGCAGTTACTCCGGAGGGGCGGTCTATGGCTACACCTTC. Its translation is CASSYSGGAVYGYTF.

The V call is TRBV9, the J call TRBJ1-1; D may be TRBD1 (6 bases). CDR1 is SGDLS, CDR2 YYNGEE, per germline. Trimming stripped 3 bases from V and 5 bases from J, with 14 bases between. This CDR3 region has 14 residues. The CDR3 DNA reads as TGTGCCAGCAGCGGCCTGGACAGAGGGACTGAAGCTTTCTTT. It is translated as CASSGLDRGTEAFF. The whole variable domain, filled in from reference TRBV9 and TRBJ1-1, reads DSGVTQTPKHLITATGQRVTLRCSPRSGDLSVYWYQQSLDQGLQFLIQYYNGEERAKGNILERFSAQQFPDLHSELNLSSLELGDSALYFCASSGLDRGTEAFFGQGTRLTVV.

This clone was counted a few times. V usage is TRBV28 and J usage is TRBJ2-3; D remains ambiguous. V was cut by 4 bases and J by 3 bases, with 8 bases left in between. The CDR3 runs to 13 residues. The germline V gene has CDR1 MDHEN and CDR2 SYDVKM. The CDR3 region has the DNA TGTGCCAGCAGTTCGAGCTTGACAGATACGCAGTATTTT. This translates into CASSSSLTDTQYF.

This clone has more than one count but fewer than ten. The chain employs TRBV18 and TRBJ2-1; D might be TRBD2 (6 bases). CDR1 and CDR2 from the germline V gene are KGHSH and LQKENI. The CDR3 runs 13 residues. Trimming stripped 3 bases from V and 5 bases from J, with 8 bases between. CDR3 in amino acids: CASSPGLNNEQFF. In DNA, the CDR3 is TGTGCCAGCTCACCGGGACTCAACAATGAGCAGTTCTTC.

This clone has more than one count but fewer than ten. As DNA, the CDR3 is TGTGCCAGCTCATCGACCCCGGGAGAGCAGTTCTTC. It is translated as CASSSTPGEQFF. The chain links TRBV18 to TRBJ2-1, with a tentative D call TRBD2 (5 bases). The length of the CDR3 is 12 residues. V lost 5 bases to trimming and J lost 10 bases, with 12 bases between them. CDR1 KGHSH and CDR2 LQKENI come from the germline V gene.

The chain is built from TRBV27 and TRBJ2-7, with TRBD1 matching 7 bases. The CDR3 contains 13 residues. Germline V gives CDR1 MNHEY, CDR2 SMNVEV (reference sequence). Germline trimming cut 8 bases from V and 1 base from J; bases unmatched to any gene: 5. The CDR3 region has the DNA TGTGCCAGCGGCCTGACAGGGTCCTACGAGCAGTACTTC. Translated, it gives CASGLTGSYEQYF.

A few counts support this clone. The DNA for the CDR3 is TGTGCCAGCAGCTGGATAGCGGGAGGTATATTAGAGCAGTTCTTC. Protein sequence: CASSWIAGGILEQFF. J is TRBJ2-1 and V is TRBV13; 10 nucleotides align to TRBD2. The V gene's germline CDR1 is PRHDT and CDR2 FYEKMQ (reference sequence). V dropped 4 bases and J dropped 10; count of bases not matched to a gene: 10. The length of the CDR3 is 15 residues.

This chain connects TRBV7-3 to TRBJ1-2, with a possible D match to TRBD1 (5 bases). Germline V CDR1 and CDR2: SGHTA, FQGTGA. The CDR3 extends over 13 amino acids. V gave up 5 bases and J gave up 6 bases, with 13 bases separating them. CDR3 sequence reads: CASSLTAFDGYTF. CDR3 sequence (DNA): TGTGCCAGCAGCCTGACAGCTTTTGATGGCTACACCTTC.